The 27 T cell receptor beta chains listed next were all sequenced from one sample in a study of CXCR3-negative and CXCR3-positive naive CD8 T cells. Preparation of TRB cDNA libraries relied on 5' RACE carrying UMI labels. TCRdb reprocessed the 5' RACE reads, with one entry per CDR3 protein and no DNA. This sample's table has around 34,000 distinct CDR3 sequences. The sample taken for sequencing was memory CD8+ T cells from blood. The receptors shown here come from a human donor in good health. Some clones in this sample may be carry-over from other donors' samples.

This chain links TRBV7-9 with TRBJ2-1; the D call of TRBD2 rests on TCRdb alone, since no DNA is present to check it. Germline V gene lookup returns CDR1 SEHNR and CDR2 FQNEAQ (reference sequence). This CDR3 contains 14 residues. CDR3 protein: CASSSGRDGNEQFF.

The genes are TRBV27 and TRBJ2-7; the TCRdb call, TRBD2, lacks DNA for checking. CDR3 length: 14 amino acids. Germline CDR1 and CDR2: MNHEY and SMNVEV (reference sequence). CDR3: CASSYTSGYYEQYF.

The gene calls are TRBV7-7 and TRBJ2-3. Germline-derived CDR1 and CDR2 are SSHAT and FNYEAQ (reference sequence). There are 13 residues in the CDR3. The CDR3 reads CASSLESTDTQYF.

This chain joins TRBV7-9 and TRBJ2-3; with no DNA, the TCRdb D assignment of TRBD1 cannot be verified. The CDR3 covers 13 residues. The germline CDR1 and CDR2 sequences are SEHNR and FQNEAQ (reference sequence). The CDR3 here is CASSSPATGAQYF.

This chain uses TRBV7-2 with TRBJ2-1; the TRBD1 assignment by TCRdb is unverifiable without DNA. The V gene's germline CDR1 is SGHTA and CDR2 FQGNSA. This CDR3 has 15 amino acids. The chain's CDR3 is CASSLLYGQPNEQFF.

The chain joins TRBV27 to TRBJ2-1; with no DNA, the TCRdb D assignment of TRBD2 cannot be verified. This CDR3 is built from 15 residues. The V gene's germline CDR1 is MNHEY and CDR2 SMNVEV (reference sequence). CDR3 sequence: CASSLGGTPYNEQFF.

The chain combines TRBV29-1 with TRBJ1-1. There are 13 residues in the CDR3. Germline CDR1 reads SQVTM; CDR2 reads ANQGSEA. The CDR3 here is CSVVRREGTEAFF.

The V and J genes are TRBV29-1 and TRBJ2-1. CDR1 is SQVTM, CDR2 ANQGSEA, per germline. The CDR3 runs to 11 residues. CDR3 in amino acids: CSARWVNEQFF.

CDR3: CASSLAGVQETQYF. The chain couples TRBV7-9 to TRBJ2-5. This CDR3 region has 14 residues. CDR1 is SEHNR, CDR2 FQNEAQ, per germline (reference sequence).

The V and J genes are TRBV28 and TRBJ2-1; checking the TCRdb D call of TRBD1 is not possible without DNA. Germline V gene sequence: CDR1 MDHEN, CDR2 SYDVKM. This CDR3 region has 15 residues. This chain's CDR3 is CASSAPGQGVNEQFF.

V is TRBV12-3 or TRBV12-4 and J is TRBJ2-7; TCRdb returns TRBD1, unconfirmable since there is no DNA. The CDR3 sequence is 13 residues long. The CDR3 here is CASSRDTDPEQYF.

V and J are TRBV14 and TRBJ2-1; no DNA is available, so the TRBD1 call from TCRdb remains unchecked. Looked up from germline, CDR1 is SGHDN and CDR2 is FVKESK. The CDR3 runs to 13 residues. The CDR3 protein is CASSQGQYNEQFF.

The chain has TRBV7-2 and TRBJ2-3; TCRdb's D call of TRBD2 is untestable without DNA. The CDR3 covers 16 residues. Germline-derived CDR1 and CDR2 are SGHTA and FQGNSA. CDR3 residues: CASSERRTLGRDTQYF.

The genes are TRBV7-9 and TRBJ1-6; TCRdb indicates TRBD1, and absent DNA this call remains unverified. Germline assignment: CDR1 SEHNR and CDR2 FQNEAQ (reference sequence). This CDR3 region has 16 residues. CDR3 protein: CASSLSTGHHNSPLHF.

The chain joins TRBV10-3 to TRBJ2-7; TCRdb outputs TRBD1, but without DNA this stays unchecked. The CDR3 covers 15 residues. Germline V lookup: CDR1 ENHRY, CDR2 SYGVKD. CDR3 region: CAIVGVDRVPYEQYF.

The V and J genes are TRBV29-1 and TRBJ2-7; TCRdb selects TRBD2, and the lack of DNA leaves this call unchecked. Germline assignment: CDR1 SQVTM and CDR2 ANQGSEA. The CDR3 totals 14 residues. The CDR3 loop is CSVQTSGGGYEQYF.

The chain employs TRBV11-1 and TRBJ2-1; the TCRdb D gene call, TRBD1, has no DNA to confirm it. In germline, CDR1 is SGHAT, CDR2 FQDESV (reference sequence). CDR3 length equals 15 residues. The CDR3 is CASTVTGSSYNEQFF.

V usage is TRBV2 and J usage is TRBJ2-3. CDR1 is SNHLY, CDR2 FYNNEI, per germline. The CDR3 loop spans 17 amino acids. The CDR3 reads CASSEALARYFPDTQYF. The full variable domain, rest sourced from reference TRBV2 and TRBJ2-3, is EPEVTQTPSHQVTQMGQEVILRCVPISNHLYFYWYRQILGQKVEFLVSFYNNEISEKSEIFDDQFSVERPDGSNFTLKIRSTKLEDSAMYFCASSEALARYFPDTQYFGPGTRLTVL.

The chain carries TRBV7-2 and TRBJ2-5; TCRdb's D gene call, TRBD1, goes unchecked for lack of DNA. The CDR3 runs to 11 residues. Germline V CDR1 and CDR2: SGHTA, FQGNSA. CDR3 in amino acids: CASSWGQGQYF.

The gene calls are TRBV28 and TRBJ2-5; TCRdb proposes TRBD1, but this gene call is untestable without DNA. This CDR3 has 14 amino acids. Germline V gives CDR1 MDHEN, CDR2 SYDVKM. Here the CDR3 reads CASSFDEGWETQYF.

The chain is built from TRBV4-2 and TRBJ2-3; the D call from TCRdb, TRBD1, cannot be confirmed without DNA. This CDR3 has 17 amino acids. Germline V gene lookup returns CDR1 LGHNA and CDR2 YNFKEQ. This chain's CDR3 is CASSQGTGGGPTDTQYF.

The rearrangement uses TRBV4-3 and TRBJ1-6; without DNA, the TCRdb call of TRBD1 cannot be checked. Germline V CDR1 and CDR2: LGHNA, YSLEER. The CDR3 has 17 amino acids. CDR3 in amino acids: CASSQDSPGGNNSPLHF.

The chain combines TRBV20-1 with TRBJ1-1; the TCRdb D gene call, TRBD1, has no DNA to confirm it. The CDR3 is 12 amino acids. Germline CDR1 and CDR2: DFQATT and SNEGSKA (reference sequence). CDR3 protein: CSAPQGNTEAFF.

The chain has TRBV19 and TRBJ2-1; TCRdb designates TRBD1, a call that cannot be tested without DNA. Germline lookup yields CDR1 LNHDA and CDR2 SQIVND (reference sequence). The CDR3 is 16 residues long. The CDR3 sequence: CASSISTGNGYNEQFF.

V is TRBV20-1 and J is TRBJ1-1. This CDR3 is 13 amino acids long. Germline CDR1 and CDR2: DFQATT and SNEGSKA (reference sequence). The CDR3 protein is CSARLMRDTEAFF.

The V call is TRBV28, the J call TRBJ2-2. This CDR3 has 13 residues. In germline, CDR1 is MDHEN, CDR2 SYDVKM. CDR3 residues: CASSLTNTGELFF.

The rearrangement links TRBV4-1 to TRBJ1-1; TCRdb outputs TRBD1, but without DNA this stays unchecked. This CDR3 is built from 16 residues. CDR1 is MGHRA and CDR2 is YSYEKL in the germline V gene. The CDR3 reads CASSQAQTAYFAEAFF.